These T cell receptor beta chains were read from a single sample in a study of Ad26.COV2.S vaccination and SARS-CoV-2 variants. TCRdb keeps only in-frame clones here, not all; method: immunoSEQ multiplex PCR. Here the sample spans around 86,000 clones, approximately 77% being singletons. Source: peripheral blood, taken after recovery from COVID-19. The receptors stem from a human donor who had recovered from COVID-19. Both conserved end residues are part of each CDR3. The order of the fields is J gene, V gene, D gene, clone size, CDR3 protein, CDR3 DNA. A D gene is named only where the DNA matches it firmly. Only part of the rows carry a size: once, few, many, or a class if the clone is expanded.

>TRBJ1-1|TRBV5-8|-|-
CASSFIRQMNTEAFF
TGTGCCAGCAGCTTCATCCGACAGATGAACACTGAAGCTTTCTTT
>TRBJ2-3|TRBV10-2|-|-
CASSGTGLSDTQYF
TGCGCCAGCAGTGGGACGGGCCTGAGTGATACGCAGTATTTT
>TRBJ1-3|TRBV28|-|-
CASSSGYHGGTIYF
TGTGCCAGCAGTTCAGGATATCACGGAGGGACCATATATTTT
>TRBJ2-7|TRBV7-2|TRBD2|once
CASSLSSRLAYEQYF
TGTGCCAGCAGCCTATCGTCCAGACTAGCATACGAGCAGTACTTC
>TRBJ2-7|TRBV18|TRBD2|-
CASSPGREYEQYF
TGTGCCAGCTCACCTGGGCGGGAGTACGAGCAGTACTTC
>TRBJ2-7|TRBV19|TRBD1|few
CASSNGGQGSEQYF
TGTGCCAGTAGTAACGGGGGACAGGGCTCCGAGCAGTACTTC
>TRBJ2-1|TRBV12-3/TRBV12-4|-|-
CASSSDYNEQFF
TGTGCCAGCAGTTCTGACTACAATGAGCAGTTCTTC
>TRBJ2-2|TRBV7-3|-|-
CASSLSSTSNTGELFF
TGTGCCAGCAGCTTATCATCTACTTCGAACACCGGGGAGCTGTTTTTT
>TRBJ2-7|TRBV4-3|-|-
CASSQGRGRTYEQYF
TGCGCCAGCAGCCAAGGACGGGGGAGGACCTACGAGCAGTACTTC
>TRBJ1-1|TRBV7-6|-|-
CASSLAVGTEAFF
TGTGCCAGCAGCTTAGCGGTAGGGACTGAAGCTTTCTTT
>TRBJ1-1|TRBV12-3/TRBV12-4|-|few
CASSLGLGGWLF
TGTGCCAGCAGTTTAGGGCTAGGGGGATGGCTCTTT
>TRBJ2-7|TRBV21-1|-|-
CASSKGPGGESPYEQYF
TGTGCCAGCAGCAAAGGACCAGGGGGGGAATCACCCTACGAGCAGTACTTC
>TRBJ1-1|TRBV27|-|few
CASPTTAEVTEAFF
TGTGCCAGCCCCACGACGGCAGAAGTCACTGAAGCTTTCTTT
>TRBJ2-2|TRBV18|-|-
CASSPLRTVGANTGELFF
TGTGCCAGCTCACCTCTTCGGACAGTCGGGGCGAACACCGGGGAGCTGTTTTTT
>TRBJ2-7|TRBV6-2/TRBV6-3|-|once
CASSWDGSSYEQYF
TGTGCCAGCAGTTGGGATGGGAGCTCCTACGAGCAGTACTTC
>TRBJ2-7|TRBV13|-|-
CASSAWLAPHEQYF
TGTGCCAGCAGCGCCTGGCTAGCGCCCCACGAGCAGTACTTC
>TRBJ1-1|TRBV6-1|-|once
CASSEVLGRAFF
TGTGCCAGCAGTGAAGTCCTTGGGAGAGCTTTCTTT
>TRBJ2-2|TRBV29-1|-|-
CSGGITSGELFF
TGCAGCGGAGGAATTACGAGCGGGGAGCTGTTTTTT
>TRBJ2-3|TRBV28|TRBD1|-
CASSYRGTKKADTQYF
TGTGCCAGCAGTTACAGGGGGACAAAAAAGGCAGATACGCAGTATTTT
>TRBJ2-5|TRBV5-1|-|-
CASSLEWGKETQYF
TGCGCCAGCAGCTTGGAGTGGGGGAAAGAGACCCAGTACTTC
>TRBJ1-2|TRBV27|-|-
CASSLSRVGYGYTF
TGTGCCAGCAGTTTATCTCGGGTCGGGTATGGCTACACCTTC
>TRBJ2-7|TRBV7-6|TRBD2|-
CASSRGLAEGSYEQYF
TGTGCCAGCAGCAGAGGACTAGCGGAGGGCTCCTACGAGCAGTACTTC
>TRBJ2-5|TRBV6-2/TRBV6-3|-|-
CASSYVGAQYF
TGTGCCAGCAGTTACGTCGGGGCCCAGTACTTC
>TRBJ1-4|TRBV6-1|-|-
CASSAQGFATNEKLFF
TGTGCCAGCAGTGCGCAGGGCTTTGCAACTAATGAAAAACTGTTTTTT